This TCR beta chain emerged from a study of T cell responses to AZD1222 COVID-19 vaccine. The data were produced by immunoSEQ multiplex PCR, yet TCRdb's version contains in-frame clones alone and is incomplete. The sample includes about 150,000 clones, roughly 90% seen only once; the top ten take about 1.3%. CDR1 SNHLY and CDR2 FYNNEI come from the germline V gene. The CDR3 covers 12 residues. V lost 6 bases to trimming and J lost 4 bases, with 10 bases between them. Sequencing used peripheral blood, obtained on day 0 of AZD1222 vaccination. The sequence was collected from an adult in good health. V is TRBV2 and J is TRBJ2-7; tentatively, D is TRBD1 (6 bases). The DNA for the CDR3 is TGTGCCAGCAGCCGGACAGTTTACGAGCAGTACTTC. Translated: CASSRTVYEQYF.